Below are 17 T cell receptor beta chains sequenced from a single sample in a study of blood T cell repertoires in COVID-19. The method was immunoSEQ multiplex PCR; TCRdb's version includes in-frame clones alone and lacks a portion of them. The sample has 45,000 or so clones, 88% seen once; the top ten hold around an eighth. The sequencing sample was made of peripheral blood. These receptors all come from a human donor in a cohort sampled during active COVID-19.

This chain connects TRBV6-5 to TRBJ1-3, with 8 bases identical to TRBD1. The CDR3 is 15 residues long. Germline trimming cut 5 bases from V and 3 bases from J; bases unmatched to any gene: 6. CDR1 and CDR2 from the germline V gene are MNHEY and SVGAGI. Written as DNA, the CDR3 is TGTGCCAGCAGTCGGAGGACAGGGAGTGGAAACACCATATATTTT. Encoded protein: CASSRRTGSGNTIYF.

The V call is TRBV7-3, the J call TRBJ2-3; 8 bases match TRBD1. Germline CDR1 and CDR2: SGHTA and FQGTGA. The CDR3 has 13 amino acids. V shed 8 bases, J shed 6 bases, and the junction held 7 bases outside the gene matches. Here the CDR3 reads CASSTGAVDTQYF. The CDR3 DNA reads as TGTGCCAGCTCGACAGGGGCCGTTGATACGCAGTATTTT.

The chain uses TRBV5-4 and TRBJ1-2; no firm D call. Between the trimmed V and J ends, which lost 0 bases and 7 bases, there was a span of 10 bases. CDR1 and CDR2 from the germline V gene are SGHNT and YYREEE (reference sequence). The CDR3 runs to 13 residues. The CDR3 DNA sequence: TGTGCCAGCAGCTTGGCCGAGGGCGGTGGCTACACCTTC. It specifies CASSLAEGGGYTF.

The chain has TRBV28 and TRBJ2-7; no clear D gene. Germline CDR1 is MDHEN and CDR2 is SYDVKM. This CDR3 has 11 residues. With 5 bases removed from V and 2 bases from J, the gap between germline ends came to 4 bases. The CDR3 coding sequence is TGTGCCAGCAGTACTCCCTACGAGCAGTACTTC. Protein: CASSTPYEQYF.

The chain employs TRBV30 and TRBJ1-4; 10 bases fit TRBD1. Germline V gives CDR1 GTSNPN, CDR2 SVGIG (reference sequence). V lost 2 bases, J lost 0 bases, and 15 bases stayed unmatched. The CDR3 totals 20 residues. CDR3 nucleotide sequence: TGTGCCTGGAGTCCCCCCGGGACAGGGGCGTTTTCTTCAACTAATGAAAAACTGTTTTTT. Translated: CAWSPPGTGAFSSTNEKLFF. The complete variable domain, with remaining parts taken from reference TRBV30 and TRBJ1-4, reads SQTIHQWPATLVQPVGSPLSLECTVEGTSNPNLYWYRQAAGRGLQLLFYSVGIGQISSEVPQNLSASRPQDRQFILSSKKLLLSDSGFYLCAWSPPGTGAFSSTNEKLFFGSGTQLSVL.

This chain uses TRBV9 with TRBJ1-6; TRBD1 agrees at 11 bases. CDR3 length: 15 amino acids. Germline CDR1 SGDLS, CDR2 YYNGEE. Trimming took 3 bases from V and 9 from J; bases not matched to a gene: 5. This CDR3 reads CASSAPGQGGSPLHF. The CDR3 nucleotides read TGTGCCAGCAGCGCTCCGGGACAGGGGGGTTCACCCCTCCACTTT.

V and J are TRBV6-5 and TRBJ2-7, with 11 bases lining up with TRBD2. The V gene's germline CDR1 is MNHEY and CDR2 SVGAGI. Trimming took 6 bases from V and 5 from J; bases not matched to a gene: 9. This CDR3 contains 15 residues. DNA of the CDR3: TGTGCCAGCAGCTCCATTAGCGGGGGGGCCCACGAGCAGTACTTC. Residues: CASSSISGGAHEQYF.

CDR3 in DNA: TGTGCCAGCAGCGTAGGACAGGGGACCTACGAGCAGTACTTC. Protein: CASSVGQGTYEQYF. J is TRBJ2-7 and V is TRBV9, with TRBD1 matching over 8 bases. Germline trimming cut 0 bases from V and 2 bases from J; bases unmatched to any gene: 1. Germline loops: CDR1 SGDLS, CDR2 YYNGEE. There are 14 residues in the CDR3.

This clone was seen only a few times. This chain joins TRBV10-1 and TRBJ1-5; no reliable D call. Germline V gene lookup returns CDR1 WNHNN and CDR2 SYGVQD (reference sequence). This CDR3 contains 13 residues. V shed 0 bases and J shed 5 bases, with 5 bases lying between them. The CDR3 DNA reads TGCGCCAGCAGTGAGTCGCGGTATCAGCCCCAGCATTTT. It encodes CASSESRYQPQHF.

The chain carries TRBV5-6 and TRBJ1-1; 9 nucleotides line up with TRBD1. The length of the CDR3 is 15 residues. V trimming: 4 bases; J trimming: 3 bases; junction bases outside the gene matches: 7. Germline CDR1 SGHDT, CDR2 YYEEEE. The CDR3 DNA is TGTGCCAGCAGCCTGGACAGGGGAGGTTACACTGAAGCTTTCTTT. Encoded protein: CASSLDRGGYTEAFF.

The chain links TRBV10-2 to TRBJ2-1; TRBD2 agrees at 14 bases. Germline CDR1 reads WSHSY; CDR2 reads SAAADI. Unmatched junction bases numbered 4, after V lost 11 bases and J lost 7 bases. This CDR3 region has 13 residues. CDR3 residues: CAVGTSGGNEQFF. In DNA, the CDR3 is TGCGCCGTTGGGACTAGCGGGGGTAATGAGCAGTTCTTC.

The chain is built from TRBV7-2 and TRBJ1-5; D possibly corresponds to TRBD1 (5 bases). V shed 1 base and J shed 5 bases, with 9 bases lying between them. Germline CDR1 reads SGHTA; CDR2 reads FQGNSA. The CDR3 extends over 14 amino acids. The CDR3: CASSLEGRDQPQHF. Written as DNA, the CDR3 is TGTGCCAGCAGCTTAGAGGGGCGCGATCAGCCCCAGCATTTT.

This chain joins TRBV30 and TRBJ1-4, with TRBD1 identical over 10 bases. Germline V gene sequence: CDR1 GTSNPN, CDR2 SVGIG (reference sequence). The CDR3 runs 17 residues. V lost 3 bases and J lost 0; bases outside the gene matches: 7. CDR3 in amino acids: CAWSGTGVRTTNEKLFF. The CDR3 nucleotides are TGTGCCTGGAGCGGGACAGGGGTCCGCACAACTAATGAAAAACTGTTTTTT.

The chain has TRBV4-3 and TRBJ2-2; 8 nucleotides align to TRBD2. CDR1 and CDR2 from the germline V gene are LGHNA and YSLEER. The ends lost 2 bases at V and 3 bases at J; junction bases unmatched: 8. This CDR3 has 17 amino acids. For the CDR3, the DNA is TGCGCCAGCAGCCAACCCCCGACGGGGGGGTACACCGGGGAGCTGTTTTTT. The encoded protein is CASSQPPTGGYTGELFF.

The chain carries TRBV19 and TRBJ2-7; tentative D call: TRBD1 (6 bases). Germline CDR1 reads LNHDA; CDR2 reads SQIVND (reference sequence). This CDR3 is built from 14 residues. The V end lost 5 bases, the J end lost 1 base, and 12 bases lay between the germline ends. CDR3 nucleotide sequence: TGTGCCAGTAGTGACGGGACAAAATCCTACGAGCAGTACTTC. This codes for CASSDGTKSYEQYF.

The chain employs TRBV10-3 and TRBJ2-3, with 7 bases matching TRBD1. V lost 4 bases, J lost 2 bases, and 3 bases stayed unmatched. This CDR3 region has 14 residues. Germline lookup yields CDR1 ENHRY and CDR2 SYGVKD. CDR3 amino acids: CAISGQGDTDTQYF. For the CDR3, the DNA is TGTGCCATCAGTGGGCAGGGGGACACAGATACGCAGTATTTT.

The CDR3 region has the DNA TGTGCCAGCAGCGCACAGGGTGGATCTGGCTACACCTTC. Its protein product is CASSAQGGSGYTF. V is TRBV7-2 and J is TRBJ1-2, with a tentative D call TRBD1 (6 bases). Deletions cut 5 bases from V and 7 bases from J, with 14 bases between. The CDR3 loop spans 13 amino acids. Germline V lookup: CDR1 SGHTA, CDR2 FQGNSA.